This T cell receptor beta chain originates from a study of Graves' ophthalmopathy and Graves' hyperthyroidism (dated by TCRdb to the late 2010s). Regarding the complete study: Stable hyperthyroidism was defined as no progression to ophthalmopathy within 18 months of follow-up. The study used TCR beta repertoire signatures to distinguish Graves' ophthalmopathy from Graves' hyperthyroidism and to predict progression to ophthalmopathy. In total, 135 blood samples were TCR-sequenced: around 42 ophthalmopathy, under 80 hyperthyroidism and some 17 hyperthyroidism-to-ophthalmopathy patients. To explore V-J signatures distinguishing ophthalmopathy from hyperthyroidism, a discovery set of 100 or so patients (roughly 45 ophthalmopathy, some 55 stable hyperthyroidism) was enrolled. For independent validation, a separate cohort was made up of approximately 19 hyperthyroidism patients plus 17 patients who later progressed from hyperthyroidism to ophthalmopathy. T-cell repertoires of thyroid tissue and blood were compared in about six hyperthyroidism patients. Once sampling was done, hyperthyroidism patients were given methimazole at a starting dose of 30 mg daily, while ophthalmopathy patients were given high-dose intravenous methylprednisolone. The study at large found these results: Sample size was not statistically predetermined, and group allocation was not concealed from the investigators. Ophthalmopathy was separated from stable hyperthyroidism by the 13-signature model with 87.88% sensitivity and around 81% specificity in cross-validation and with 80%/75% in the test set. In validation, the model predicted ophthalmopathy progression with about 64% sensitivity and 72.22% specificity; some 13 predicted patients were CT-confirmed with GO in a median of about 6.2 months. Most expanded thyroid clonotypes with frequency above 0.001 were also detected in blood, suggesting blood repertoires may reflect the thyroid immune response.

For this clonotype: The specificity of this receptor is unknown. Nothing much larger sits one base from this clone, and base qualities are not available.

For repertoire sequencing, the TCR beta CDR3 regions were amplified from RNA transcripts. A first-round RT-PCR used HTBI primers with the Qiagen OneStep RT-PCR kit, followed by a second-round multiplex PCR, size selection and purification. The libraries underwent paired-end sequencing with 100 bp reads on an Illumina HiSeq2000. The paper's data handling went like this. Reads were processed with SOAPnuke, discarding reads with adapters, uncalled bases, mean Phred below 15, or no exact constant-primer or identifier match. COPE v1.2.5 was used to merge high-quality paired reads. Clonotypes were defined as unique nucleotide sequences and were aligned to IMGT TRB V, D and J references using MiTCR v1.1. Only V-J combinations with frequency above 0.0001 were analysed, covering about 99% of repertoires. A TCR clonal expansion and chaos score per V-J combination was defined as the ratio of F50 clonal expansion to chaos observed in the TCRdist matrix. Features were reduced by Welch's t-statistics and random forest to over ten V-J combinations, which fed a naive Bayes classifier. The similarity between thyroid and blood repertoires was quantified using the Morisita-Horn index. TCRdb cleaned the public reads at Q25 with fastp, built clones with MiXCR and kept in-frame beta chains. Under each unique CDR3 protein, matching rows form one entry showing the most common genes and DNA. TCRdb's processing, not the authors', yielded these V and J calls. Present in this sample are approximately 1.2 million distinct CDR3 sequences, approximately 35% of which were seen just once. The ten largest account for around 10% of the sample.

CDR1 is given as MNHEY and CDR2 as SVGAGI, both from the germline V gene. Including the terminal cysteine and phenylalanine, the CDR3 comprises 13 residues. The only DNA kept is the CDR3, 39 bases in frame from the first base. At the junction V is shortened by 6 bases and J by 7 bases, with 16 bases in between. Patients with hyperthyroidism were aged 18 to 65 years, had been newly diagnosed, and had a disease duration of less than 2 months. Anyone with other autoimmune diseases, uncontrolled infections, pregnancy or lactation was excluded from the study. Diagnosis relied on clinical symptoms, serum thyroxine, TRAb, thyroid ultrasound and orbital computed tomography. Trizol reagent was used to extract the total RNA, and its quality was then checked on an Agilent 2100 Bioanalyzer.

Input material: peripheral blood or thyroid tissue (not recorded which). This sequence uses TRBV6-5 and TRBJ2-7; the D gene is possibly TRBD1, with 7 bases matching. The clonotype comes from an adult man with Graves' hyperthyroidism. The CDR3 reads CASRRGRGTEQYF. The nucleotide sequence is given as TGTGCCAGCAGACGGGGCAGGGGGACTGAGCAGTACTTC.